This is a list of T cell receptor beta chains from one sample in a study of blood T cell repertoires in COVID-19. Assay used: immunoSEQ multiplex PCR; TCRdb lists only in-frame clones, some missing. This table has 200,000 to 250,000 clones, less than 90% appearing once. The sample was PBMCs or T cells enriched from blood (not recorded which). Receptor source: a woman aged 25 to 39 who had recovered from COVID-19. The CDR3 runs from the conserved cysteine through the conserved F or W. A D gene is named only where the DNA matches it firmly.

D	V	J	DNA	CDR3
TRBD2	TRBV2	TRBJ2-1	TGTGCCAGCAGTGAAAGGGCTAGCGGGGTACATGAGCAGTTCTTC	CASSERASGVHEQFF
TRBD1	TRBV7-7	TRBJ2-5	TGTGCCAGCAGCAATGACAGGGGGGCAGAGACCCAGTACTTC	CASSNDRGAETQYF
NA	TRBV7-3	TRBJ2-2	TGTGCCAGCAGCTTTACCGGGAGCCGGTCCGGGGAGCTGTTTTTT	CASSFTGSRSGELFF
NA	TRBV7-2	TRBJ2-2	TGTGCCAGCAGCTTAGAGGCAGGTTCGAACACCGGGGAGCTGTTTTTT	CASSLEAGSNTGELFF
NA	TRBV5-4	TRBJ1-2	TGTGCCAGCAGCTTGGAAATCCGGGGGGACGGCTACACCTTC	CASSLEIRGDGYTF
TRBD2	TRBV9	TRBJ2-7	TGTGCCAGCAGCGTAGGGGAGCGGGGGAGCTACGAGCAGTACTTC	CASSVGERGSYEQYF
TRBD1	TRBV6-5	TRBJ2-7	TGTGCCAGCAAGGCAGGGGGATTATACGAGCAGTACTTC	CASKAGGLYEQYF
NA	TRBV23-1	TRBJ2-5	TGCGCCAGCAGTCTGAGGGAGACCCAGTACTTC	CASSLRETQYF
NA	TRBV6-1	TRBJ1-1	TGTGCCAGCAGTGACCCCGCAGGGAACACTGAAGCTTTCTTT	CASSDPAGNTEAFF
NA	TRBV6-2/TRBV6-3	TRBJ1-4	TGTGCCAGCAGTTACGGGGGACAAACGAATGAAAAACTGTTTTTT	CASSYGGQTNEKLFF